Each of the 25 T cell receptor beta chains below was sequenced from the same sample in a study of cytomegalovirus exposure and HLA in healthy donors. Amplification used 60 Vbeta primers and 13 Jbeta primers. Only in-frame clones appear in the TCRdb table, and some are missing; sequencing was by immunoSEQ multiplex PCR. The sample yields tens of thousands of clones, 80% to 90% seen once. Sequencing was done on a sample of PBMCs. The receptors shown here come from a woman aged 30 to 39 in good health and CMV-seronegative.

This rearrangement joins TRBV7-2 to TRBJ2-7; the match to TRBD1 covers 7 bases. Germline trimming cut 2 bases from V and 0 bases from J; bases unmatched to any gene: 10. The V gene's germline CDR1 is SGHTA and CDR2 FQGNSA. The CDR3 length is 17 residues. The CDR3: CASSLFLWGQNSYEQYF. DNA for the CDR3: TGTGCCAGCAGCTTATTCTTATGGGGACAGAACTCCTACGAGCAGTACTTC.

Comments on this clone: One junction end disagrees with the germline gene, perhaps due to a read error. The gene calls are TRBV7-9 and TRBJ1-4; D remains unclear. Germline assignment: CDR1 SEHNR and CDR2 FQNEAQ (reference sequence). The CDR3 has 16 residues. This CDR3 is CSSSYGSGDFNEKLFF. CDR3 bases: TGTTCCAGCAGCTATGGATCCGGAGACTTTAATGAAAAACTGTTTTTT.

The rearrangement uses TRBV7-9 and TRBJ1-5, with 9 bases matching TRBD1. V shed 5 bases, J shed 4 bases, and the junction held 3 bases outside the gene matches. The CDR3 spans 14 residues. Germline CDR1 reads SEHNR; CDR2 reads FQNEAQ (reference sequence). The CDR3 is CASSQDRGNQPQHF. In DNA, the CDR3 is TGTGCCAGCAGCCAAGACAGGGGGAATCAGCCCCAGCATTTT.

CDR3 in amino acids: CASGLDLTSGTDTQYF. The CDR3 DNA reads as TGTGCTAGTGGTTTGGATCTGACTAGCGGCACAGATACGCAGTATTTT. The V gene is TRBV12-5, the J gene TRBJ2-3; TRBD2 matches 8 bases. The CDR3 is made up of 16 amino acids. Germline-derived CDR1 and CDR2 are LGHNT and FRNRAP. Trimming took 1 base from V and 1 from J; bases not matched to a gene: 4.

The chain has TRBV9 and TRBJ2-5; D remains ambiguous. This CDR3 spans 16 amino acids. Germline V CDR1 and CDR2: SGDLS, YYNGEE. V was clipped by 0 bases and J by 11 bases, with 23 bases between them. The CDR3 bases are TGTGCCAGCAGCGTAGTGGCGGAGCCGGGTCCCATAGAGCAGTACTTC. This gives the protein CASSVVAEPGPIEQYF.

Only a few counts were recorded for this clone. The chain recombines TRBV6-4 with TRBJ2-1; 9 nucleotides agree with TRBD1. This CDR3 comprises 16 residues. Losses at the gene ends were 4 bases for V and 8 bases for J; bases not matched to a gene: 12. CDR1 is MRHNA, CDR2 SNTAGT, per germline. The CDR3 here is CASSGPPGQGMDEQFF. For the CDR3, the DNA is TGTGCCAGCAGTGGGCCCCCGGGACAGGGTATGGATGAGCAGTTCTTC.

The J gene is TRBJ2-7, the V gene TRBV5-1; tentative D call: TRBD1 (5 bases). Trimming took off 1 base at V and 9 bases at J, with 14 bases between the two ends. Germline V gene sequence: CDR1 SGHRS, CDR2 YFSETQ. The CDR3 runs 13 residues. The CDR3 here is CASSLSRYRSQYF. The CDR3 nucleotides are TGCGCCAGCAGCTTGTCGCGGTACAGGTCGCAGTACTTC.

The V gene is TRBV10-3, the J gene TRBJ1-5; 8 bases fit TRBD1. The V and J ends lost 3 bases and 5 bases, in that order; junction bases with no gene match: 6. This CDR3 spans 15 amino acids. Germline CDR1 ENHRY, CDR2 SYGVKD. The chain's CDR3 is CAISDTKDRDQPQHF. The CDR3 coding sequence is TGTGCCATCAGTGACACAAAGGACAGGGATCAGCCCCAGCATTTT.

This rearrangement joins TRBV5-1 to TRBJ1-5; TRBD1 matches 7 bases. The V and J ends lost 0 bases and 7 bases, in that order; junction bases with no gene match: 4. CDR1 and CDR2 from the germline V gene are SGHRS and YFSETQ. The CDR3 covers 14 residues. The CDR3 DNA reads TGCGCCAGCAGCTTGGTTCAGGGGGTACAGCCCCAGCATTTT. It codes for CASSLVQGVQPQHF. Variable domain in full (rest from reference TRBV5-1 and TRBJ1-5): KAGVTQTPRYLIKTRGQQVTLSCSPISGHRSVSWYQQTPGQGLQFLFEYFSETQRNKGNFPGRFSGRQFSNSRSEMNVSTLELGDSALYLCASSLVQGVQPQHFGDGTRLSIL.

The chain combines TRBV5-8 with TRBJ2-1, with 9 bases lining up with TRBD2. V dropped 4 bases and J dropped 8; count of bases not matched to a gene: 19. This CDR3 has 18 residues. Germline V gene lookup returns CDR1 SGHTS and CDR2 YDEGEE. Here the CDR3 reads CASSRSRGGGRAIHEQFF. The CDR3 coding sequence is TGTGCCAGCAGCAGGTCCCGGGGTGGCGGGAGGGCCATCCATGAGCAGTTCTTC.

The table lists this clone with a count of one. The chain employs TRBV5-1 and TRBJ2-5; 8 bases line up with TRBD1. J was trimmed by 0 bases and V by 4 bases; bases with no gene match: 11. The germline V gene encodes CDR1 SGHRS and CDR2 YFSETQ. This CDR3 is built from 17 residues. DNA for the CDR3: TGCGCCAGCAGCCTCATATGGACAGGGAGAAACCAAGAGACCCAGTACTTC. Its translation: CASSLIWTGRNQETQYF.

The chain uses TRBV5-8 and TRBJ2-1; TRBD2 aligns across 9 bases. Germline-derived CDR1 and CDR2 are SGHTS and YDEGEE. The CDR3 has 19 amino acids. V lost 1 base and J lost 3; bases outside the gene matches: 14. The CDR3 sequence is CASSLIRPGGSGSYNEQFF. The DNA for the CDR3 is TGTGCCAGCAGCTTGATCCGTCCGGGGGGTAGCGGGAGCTACAATGAGCAGTTCTTC. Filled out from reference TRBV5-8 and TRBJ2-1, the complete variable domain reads EAGVTQSPTHLIKTRGQQATLRCSPISGHTSVYWYQQALGLGLQFLLWYDEGEERNRGNFPPRFSGRQFPNYSSELNVNALELEDSALYLCASSLIRPGGSGSYNEQFFGPGTRLTVL.

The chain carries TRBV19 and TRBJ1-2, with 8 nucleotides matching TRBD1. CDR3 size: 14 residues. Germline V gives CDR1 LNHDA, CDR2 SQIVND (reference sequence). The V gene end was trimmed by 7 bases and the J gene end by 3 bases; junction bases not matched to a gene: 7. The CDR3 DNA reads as TGTGCCAGTATGACAGGGGTAACAGACTATGGCTACACCTTC. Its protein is CASMTGVTDYGYTF.

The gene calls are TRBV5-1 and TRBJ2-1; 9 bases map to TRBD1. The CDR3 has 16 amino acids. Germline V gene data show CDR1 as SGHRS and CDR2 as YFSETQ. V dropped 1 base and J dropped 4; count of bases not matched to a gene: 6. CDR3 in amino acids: CASSLSGTGSYNEQFF. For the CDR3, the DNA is TGCGCCAGCAGCTTGAGTGGGACAGGGTCTTACAATGAGCAGTTCTTC.

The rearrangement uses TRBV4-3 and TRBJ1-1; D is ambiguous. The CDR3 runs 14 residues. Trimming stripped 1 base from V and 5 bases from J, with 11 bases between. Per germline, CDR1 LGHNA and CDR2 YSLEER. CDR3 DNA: TGCGCCAGCAGCCAAGCTCGGGGTAGTACTGAAGCTTTCTTT. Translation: CASSQARGSTEAFF.

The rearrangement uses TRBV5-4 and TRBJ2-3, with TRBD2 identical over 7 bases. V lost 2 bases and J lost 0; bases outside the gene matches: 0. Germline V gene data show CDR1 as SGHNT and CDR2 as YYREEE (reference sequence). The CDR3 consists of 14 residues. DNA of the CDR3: TGTGCCAGCAGCTTAGCGGGAAGCACAGATACGCAGTATTTT. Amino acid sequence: CASSLAGSTDTQYF. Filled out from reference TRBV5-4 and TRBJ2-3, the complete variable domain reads ETGVTQSPTHLIKTRGQQVTLRCSSQSGHNTVSWYQQALGQGPQFIFQYYREEENGRGNFPPRFSGLQFPNYSSELNVNALELDDSALYLCASSLAGSTDTQYFGPGTRLTVL.

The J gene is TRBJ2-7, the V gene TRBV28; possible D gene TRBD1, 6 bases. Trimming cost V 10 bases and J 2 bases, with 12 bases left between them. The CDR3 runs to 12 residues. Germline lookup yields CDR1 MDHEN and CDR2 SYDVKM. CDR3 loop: CAISTGPYEQYF. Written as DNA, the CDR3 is TGTGCCATCTCGACAGGTCCCTACGAGCAGTACTTC.

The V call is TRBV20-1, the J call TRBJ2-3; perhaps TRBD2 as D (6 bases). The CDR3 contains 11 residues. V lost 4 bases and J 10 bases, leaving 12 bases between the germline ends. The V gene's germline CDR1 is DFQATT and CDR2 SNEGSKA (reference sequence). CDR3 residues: CSANAGTPQYF. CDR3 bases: TGCAGTGCTAATGCCGGGACTCCGCAGTATTTT.

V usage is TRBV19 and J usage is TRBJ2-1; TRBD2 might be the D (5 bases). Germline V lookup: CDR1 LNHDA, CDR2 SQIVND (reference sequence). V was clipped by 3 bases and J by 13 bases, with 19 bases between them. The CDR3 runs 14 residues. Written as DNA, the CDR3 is TGTGCCAGTAGTATGTTCGGGAATGCTGCCCCCCAGTTCTTC. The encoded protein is CASSMFGNAAPQFF.

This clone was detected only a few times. CDR3 region: CASSPPGVNTEAFF. The CDR3 DNA sequence: TGCGCCAGCAGTCCCCCGGGTGTGAACACTGAAGCTTTCTTT. The chain employs TRBV5-1 and TRBJ1-1; D remains ambiguous. V lost 5 bases and J lost 0, with 11 bases in between. The CDR3 is 14 amino acids. Looked up from germline, CDR1 is SGHRS and CDR2 is YFSETQ.

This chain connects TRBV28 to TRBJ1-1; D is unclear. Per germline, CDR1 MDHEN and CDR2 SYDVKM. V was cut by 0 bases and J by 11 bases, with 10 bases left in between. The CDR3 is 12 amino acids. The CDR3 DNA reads TGTGCCAGCAGTTTATGGGGCCTGGCGGCTTTCTTT. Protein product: CASSLWGLAAFF. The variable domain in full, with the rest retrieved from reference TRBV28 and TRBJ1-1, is DVKVTQSSRYLVKRTGEKVFLECVQDMDHENMFWYRQDPGLGLRLIYFSYDVKMKEKGDIPEGYSVSREKKERFSLILESASTNQTSMYLCASSLWGLAAFFGQGTRLTVV.

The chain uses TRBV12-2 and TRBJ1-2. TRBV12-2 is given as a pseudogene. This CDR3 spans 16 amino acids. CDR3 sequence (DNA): TGTGCAAGTCGCCTCAGAGGTACGGAGCCCCTTGGGGGCTACACCTTC. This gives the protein CASRLRGTEPLGGYTF.

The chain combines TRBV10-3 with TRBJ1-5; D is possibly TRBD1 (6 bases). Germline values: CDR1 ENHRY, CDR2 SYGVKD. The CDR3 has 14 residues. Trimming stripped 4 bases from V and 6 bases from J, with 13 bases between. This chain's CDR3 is CAISVGQDSQPQHF. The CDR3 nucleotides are TGTGCCATCAGTGTAGGGCAGGACAGTCAGCCCCAGCATTTT.

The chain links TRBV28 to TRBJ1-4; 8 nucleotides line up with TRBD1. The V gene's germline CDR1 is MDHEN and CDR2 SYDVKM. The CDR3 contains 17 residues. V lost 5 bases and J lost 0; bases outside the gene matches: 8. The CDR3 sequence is CASSTRQGIPTNEKLFF. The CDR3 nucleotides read TGTGCCAGCAGTACCCGACAGGGGATCCCAACTAATGAAAAACTGTTTTTT.

CDR3 region: CASSHRALGTEAFF. CDR3 DNA sequence: TGTGCCAGCAGTCACAGGGCTTTGGGCACTGAAGCTTTCTTT. The rearrangement joins TRBV6-5 to TRBJ1-1; possibly TRBD1 for D (6 bases). Between the trimmed V and J ends, which lost 5 bases and 4 bases, there was a span of 14 bases. The CDR3 spans 14 residues. CDR1 and CDR2 (germline): MNHEY, SVGAGI.